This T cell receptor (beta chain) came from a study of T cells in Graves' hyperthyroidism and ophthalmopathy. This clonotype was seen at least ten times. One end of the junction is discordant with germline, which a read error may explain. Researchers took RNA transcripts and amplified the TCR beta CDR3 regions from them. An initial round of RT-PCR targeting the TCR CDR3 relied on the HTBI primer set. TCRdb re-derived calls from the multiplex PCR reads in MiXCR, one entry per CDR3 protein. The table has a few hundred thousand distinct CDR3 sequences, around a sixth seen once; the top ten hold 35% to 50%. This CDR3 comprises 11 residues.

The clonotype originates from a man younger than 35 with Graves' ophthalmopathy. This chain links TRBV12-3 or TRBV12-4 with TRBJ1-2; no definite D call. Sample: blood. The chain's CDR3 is CANSLGLGYTF. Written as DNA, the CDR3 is TGTGCCAACAGTTTAGGGCTCGGCTACACCTTC.